This TCR beta chain is drawn from a study of OX40 agonist ivuxolimab in advanced cancers. Broadly, across the study: The costimulatory receptor OX40 (CD134) was targeted by ivuxolimab, a fully human IgG2 agonistic monoclonal antibody. The point of sequencing TCRbeta in the periphery was to test whether ivuxolimab changed TCR sequence diversity and drove clonal T-cell expansion. Intravenous ivuxolimab was administered to patients every 2 weeks at six dose levels: 0.01, 0.1, 0.3, 1.5, 3 and 10 mg/kg. Patients were allowed to have had prior anti-PD-1, anti-PD-L1 or anti-CTLA-4 therapy, and approximately 40% of the dose-escalation patients had been treated with checkpoint inhibitors. In the dose-escalation cohort, roughly 82% of patients were male, and the mean age was around 65 years with a range of about 20 to 80. Of the 52 patients in dose escalation, 19 had hepatocellular carcinoma, some 15 had melanoma, 9 had renal cell carcinoma and 9 had head and neck cancer. Three dose-escalation patients achieved partial responses, one with hepatocellular carcinoma and two with cutaneous melanoma. The paper covers the monotherapy dose-escalation part of the phase I ivuxolimab trial, which included N of about 56 patients. Study-wide conclusions, independent of this receptor: In partial responders in the 0.1-3.0 mg/kg groups, normalized peripheral clonal expansion was found to be among the lowest, especially among CD8+ T cells. Clonal expansion of both CD4+ and CD8+ blood T cells was observed from baseline to week 6 at doses 0.1 to 3.0 mg/kg. Low levels of normalized T-cell clonal expansion were also seen in some patients who did not respond. Antigen specificity was not determined for the clonally expanded peripheral T cells. After ivuxolimab, CD8+ T cells had more expanded clones than CD4+ T cells on average.

This clone was seen more than once but under ten times. The clone's antigen remains unknown. There are no base qualities to consult, and no much larger clone falls within one base. V trim: 0 bases; J trim: 3 bases; unmatched bases: 4. Sequences SGHTA (CDR1) and FQGNSA (CDR2) are obtained from the germline V gene. The CDR3, cysteine through phenylalanine, is 15 amino acids long. CDR3 DNA is the only sequence kept; it has 45 bases, read in frame from the first base. The trial excluded patients who had a history of autoimmune disease or who were on systemic immunosuppression. Peripheral blood for TCR sequencing was drawn from every dose cohort at baseline, at cycle 4 day 1 and at cycle 7 day 1. Samples came from an open-label, multicenter, first-in-human phase I dose-escalation trial of ivuxolimab. The trial enrolled adults with locally advanced or metastatic head and neck squamous cell, hepatocellular, melanoma or renal cell carcinoma. Before TCR sequencing, CD4+ and CD8+ T cells were separately sorted from peripheral blood.

To sequence the TCRbeta CDR3 region, genomic DNA was isolated from the sorted cells. The immunoSEQ Assay was used to sequence the TCRbeta CDR3 regions. TCRdb limited this immuneACCESS table to in-frame rearrangements with V and J called. A share of clones is missing; checked studies link under half to unresolved V genes, and the rest is unexplained. Within this sample are 65,000 to 95,000 clones, with 80% to 85% of them counted one time only. The ten most abundant clones make up approximately 2% of the sample. This TCR derives from an adult with an advanced solid tumor such as melanoma, head and neck, liver or kidney cancer. The specimen comprised CD4+ or CD8+ T cells sorted from blood, sampled in a trial of the OX40 agonist ivuxolimab. The chain joins TRBV7-2 to TRBJ1-2, and 7 bases in between align with TRBD1. The CDR3 region reads CASSLAEGAYYGYTF. The base sequence is TGTGCCAGCAGCTTAGCAGAGGGGGCATACTATGGCTACACCTTC.